This T cell receptor (beta chain) originates from a study of regulatory and conventional T cells in RAG deficiency. Whole-study findings and limits: Sorted Omenn CD25-high CD127-low cells may not be bona fide Tregs.

Data came from immunoSEQ multiplex PCR; TCRdb stores just in-frame clones and leaves some out. In the table there are approximately 10,000 clones, 94% of which are singletons. The CDR3 is 14 amino acids. CDR1 is SNHLY and CDR2 is FYNNEI in the germline V gene. Trimming took 7 bases from V and 5 from J; bases not matched to a gene: 10. Note on this clone: No antigen is known for it.

Genomic DNA came from blood regulatory T cells gated CD4+ CD25-high CD127-low. The sample also formed part of further work on regulatory T cells. From that paper: Amplification used 52 TRBV primers and 13 TRBJ primers.

The sample taken for sequencing was CD127- CD25+ CD4+ Tregs sorted from blood. The chain links TRBV2 to TRBJ2-5; TRBD2 matches 7 bases. The source is a human donor in good health. CDR3 region: CASNRLAWGETQYF. CDR3 bases: TGTGCCAGCAACCGACTAGCTTGGGGGGAGACCCAGTACTTC.